Following are 10 T cell receptor beta chains from one sample sequenced in a study of T cells after yellow fever vaccination (dated 2019 in TCRdb). The protocol used for the library was 5' RACE. Sequencing instrument: Illumina HiSeq 2500. TCRdb trimmed public reads at Q25 via fastp, called clones via MiXCR and kept in-frame beta chains. Each entry is one CDR3 protein sequence, shown with its most common DNA and genes. The sample table lists tens of thousands of distinct CDR3 sequences, around 7.4% of them with a count of one. The top ten clones comprise just over 35% of the sample. This sample's treatment or condition label indicates: live attenuated yellow fever vaccine strain. Sequenced material: CD8+ T cells sorted from PBMCs, taken 15 days after the yellow fever booster vaccination. Receptors originate from a man aged 25 to 40 who received the YFV17D yellow fever vaccine.

The rearrangement uses TRBV4-3 and TRBJ2-7, with D hard to call. V lost 4 bases and J 5 bases, leaving 21 bases between the germline ends. The CDR3 runs to 16 residues. In germline, CDR1 is LGHNA, CDR2 YSLEER. CDR3 region: CASSRSPDPADHEQYF. The CDR3, as DNA: TGCGCCAGCAGCCGCTCCCCGGACCCCGCGGACCACGAGCAGTACTTC.

This clonotype was counted at least ten times. The rearrangement uses TRBV12-3 or TRBV12-4 and TRBJ2-3; a possible D gene is TRBD2 (6 bases). The V and J ends lost 6 bases and 7 bases respectively, with 20 bases between them. The CDR3 runs 15 residues. CDR3 in DNA: TGTGCCAGCAGCCCAACGGGGGATAGTAGTAATACGCAGTATTTT. It specifies CASSPTGDSSNTQYF.

This clonotype has at least ten counts. The chain combines TRBV12-3 or TRBV12-4 with TRBJ2-3, with D tentatively TRBD2 (5 bases). The CDR3 sequence is 17 residues long. Trimming took 4 bases from V and 0 from J, leaving 17 bases between them. The CDR3 sequence is CASSSELSGPSTDTQYF. The CDR3, as DNA: TGTGCCAGCAGTTCAGAACTCAGCGGACCTAGCACAGATACGCAGTATTTT.

This clonotype appeared many times. The DNA for the CDR3 is TGTGCCAGCAGTCCAACCGGGCCTACCCCCGGGGAGCTGTTTTTT. Translating gives CASSPTGPTPGELFF. The rearrangement uses TRBV12-3 or TRBV12-4 and TRBJ2-2; no clear D gene. Trimming removed 5 bases from V and 6 bases from J, with 16 bases in between. The CDR3 totals 15 residues.

This clonotype was counted ten times or more. The genes are TRBV24-1 and TRBJ2-3; 9 positions match TRBD1. This CDR3 has 15 residues. J gave up 3 bases and V 4 bases, and 4 bases lay outside the gene matches. CDR1 and CDR2 (germline): KGHDR, SFDVKD. The CDR3 region is CATSDPGQGTDTQYF. CDR3 sequence (DNA): TGTGCCACCAGTGACCCGGGACAGGGTACAGATACGCAGTATTTT.

This clonotype came up many times. The CDR3 loop is CASSGGEQYF. For the CDR3, the DNA is TGTGCCAGCAGCGGGGGAGAGCAGTACTTC. V usage is TRBV2 and J usage is TRBJ2-7; tentatively, D is TRBD2 (6 bases). This CDR3 is 10 amino acids long. V dropped 6 bases and J dropped 7 bases, with 7 bases sitting between them. Germline lookup yields CDR1 SNHLY and CDR2 FYNNEI.

This clonotype was counted ten times or more. The chain combines TRBV5-1 with TRBJ2-7; 7 bases match TRBD2. Unmatched junction bases numbered 2, after V lost 6 bases and J lost 2 bases. Per germline, CDR1 SGHRS and CDR2 YFSETQ. This CDR3 comprises 12 residues. CDR3 loop: CASNSGTYEQYF. CDR3 nucleotides: TGCGCCAGCAACAGCGGGACCTACGAGCAGTACTTC.

Ten or more counts support this clonotype. The CDR3 DNA reads TGTGCCAGCAGCCCGACAGGGCTGCCCCAGCATTTT. This codes for CASSPTGLPQHF. The rearrangement joins TRBV25-1 to TRBJ1-5; 7 bases match TRBD1. V lost 6 bases to trimming and J lost 9 bases; unmatched junction nucleotides: 5. Germline CDR1 reads MGHDK; CDR2 reads SYGVNS. The length of the CDR3 is 12 residues.

This clonotype showed up many times. The J gene is TRBJ2-7, the V gene TRBV6-5; 9 bases are shared with TRBD2. V lost 5 bases and J lost 6; bases outside the gene matches: 5. The CDR3 is 13 residues long. The germline V gene has CDR1 MNHEY and CDR2 SVGAGI. The CDR3 sequence is CASSPGLAREQYF. DNA for the CDR3: TGTGCCAGCAGTCCGGGACTAGCTCGCGAGCAGTACTTC.

This clonotype was observed many times. The J gene is TRBJ2-7, the V gene TRBV7-2; D perhaps matches TRBD1 (6 bases). This CDR3 has 14 residues. V gave up 3 bases and J gave up 2 bases, with 11 bases separating them. Germline V gene data show CDR1 as SGHTA and CDR2 as FQGNSA. The CDR3 region is CASSFLGGTYEQYF. The CDR3 DNA reads as TGTGCCAGCAGCTTCTTAGGGGGTACCTACGAGCAGTACTTC.